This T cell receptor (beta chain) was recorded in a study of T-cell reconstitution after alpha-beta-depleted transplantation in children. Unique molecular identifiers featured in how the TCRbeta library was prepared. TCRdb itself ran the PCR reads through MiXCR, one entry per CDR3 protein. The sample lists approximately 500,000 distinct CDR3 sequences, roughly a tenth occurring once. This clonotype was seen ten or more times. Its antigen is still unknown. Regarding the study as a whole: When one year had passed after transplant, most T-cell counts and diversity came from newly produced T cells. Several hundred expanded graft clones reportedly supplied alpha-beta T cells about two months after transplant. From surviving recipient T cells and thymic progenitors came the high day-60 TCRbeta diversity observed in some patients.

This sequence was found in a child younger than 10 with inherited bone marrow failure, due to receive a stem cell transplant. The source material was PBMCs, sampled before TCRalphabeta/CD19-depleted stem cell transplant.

The CDR3 DNA sequence: TGTGCCAGCAGCGTAGTAACTAGCGGGAGAGAGGAGCAGTACTTC. Translation gives CASSVVTSGREEQYF. The chain uses TRBV9 and TRBJ2-7; 11 nucleotides line up with TRBD2. The CDR3 loop spans 15 amino acids. Germline V gene lookup returns CDR1 SGDLS and CDR2 YYNGEE. The V and J ends lost 0 bases and 7 bases, in that order; junction bases with no gene match: 6.